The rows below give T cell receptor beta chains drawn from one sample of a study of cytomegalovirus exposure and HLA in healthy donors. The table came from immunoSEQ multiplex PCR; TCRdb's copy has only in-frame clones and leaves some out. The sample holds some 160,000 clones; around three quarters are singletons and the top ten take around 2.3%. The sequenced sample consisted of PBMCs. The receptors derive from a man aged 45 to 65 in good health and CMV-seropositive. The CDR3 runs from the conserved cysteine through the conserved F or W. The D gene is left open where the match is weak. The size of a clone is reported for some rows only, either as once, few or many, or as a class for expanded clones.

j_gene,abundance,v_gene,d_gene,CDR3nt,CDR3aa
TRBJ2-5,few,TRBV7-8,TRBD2,TGTGCCAGCAGCTTAGGCCAGCGGGGAGGTGAGACCCAGTACTTC,CASSLGQRGGETQYF
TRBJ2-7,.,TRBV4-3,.,TGCGCCAGCAGCCAATTCGTGGGGGCCCCCTACGAGCAGTACTTC,CASSQFVGAPYEQYF
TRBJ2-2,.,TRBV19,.,TGTGCCAGTAGTATTGGGGGGGGGCTTGTGAACACCGGGGAGCTGTTTTTT,CASSIGGGLVNTGELFF
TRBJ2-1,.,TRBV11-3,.,TGTGCCAGCAGCTTAGCTTCCAGCTCCTACAATGAGCAGTTCTTC,CASSLASSSYNEQFF
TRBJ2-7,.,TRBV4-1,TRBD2,TGCGCCAGCAGCCAAGATGCGGGGGGCCTCCCCTACGAGCAGTACTTC,CASSQDAGGLPYEQYF
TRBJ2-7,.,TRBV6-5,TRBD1,TGTGCCAGCAGAATGGACAGGGGGTCCGAGCAGTACTTC,CASRMDRGSEQYF
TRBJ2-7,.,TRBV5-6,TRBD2,TGTGCCAGCAGCAACCCGAACCCGGGACTAGGGTACGAGCAGCACTTC,CASSNPNPGLGYEQHF
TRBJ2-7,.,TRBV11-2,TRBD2,TGTGCCAGCAGCTCAGGACTAGCATCCTCCTACGAGCAGTACTTC,CASSSGLASSYEQYF
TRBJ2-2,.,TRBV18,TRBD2,TGTGCCAGCTCACTTCTAGCGGGAGAAAACACCGGGGAGCTGTTTTTT,CASSLLAGENTGELFF
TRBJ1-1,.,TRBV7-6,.,TGTGCCAGCAGCTTAGCTGGCGGAGGGAACACTGAAGCTTTCTTT,CASSLAGGGNTEAFF
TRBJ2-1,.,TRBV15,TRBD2,TGTGCCACCAGTACGGGTGGGGGGGGAAACAATGAGCAGTTCTTC,CATSTGGGGNNEQFF
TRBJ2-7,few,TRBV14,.,TGTGCCAGCAGCCAATACCGGGACATACTTTTC,CASSQYRDILF
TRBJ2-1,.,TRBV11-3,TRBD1,TGTGCCAGCAGCCGGGACAGGGTTTCCTACAATGAGCAGTTCTTC,CASSRDRVSYNEQFF
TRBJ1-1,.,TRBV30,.,TGTGCCTGGAGGGGGGCCTCCGGGTGGACTGAAGCTTTCTTT,CAWRGASGWTEAFF
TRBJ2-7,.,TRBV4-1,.,TGCGCCAGCAGCCAGAGGGGACTCCACGAGCAGTACTTC,CASSQRGLHEQYF
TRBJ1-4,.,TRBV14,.,TGTGCCAGCAGCCACGGAGCAACTAATGAAAAACTGTTTTTT,CASSHGATNEKLFF
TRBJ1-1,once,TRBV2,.,TGTGCCAGCTGGAGGGAGGAAGCTTTCTTT,CASWREEAFF
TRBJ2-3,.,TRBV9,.,TGTGCCAGCAGCGAGGAGATTAGCACAGATACGCAGTATTTT,CASSEEISTDTQYF
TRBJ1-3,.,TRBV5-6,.,TGTGCCAGCAGCTTGGCCGCGGTCTTCTCTGGAAACACCATATATTTT,CASSLAAVFSGNTIYF
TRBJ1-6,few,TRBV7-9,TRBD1,TGTGCCAGCAGCCAGGGACAGGGAGGTTCACCCCTCCACTTT,CASSQGQGGSPLHF
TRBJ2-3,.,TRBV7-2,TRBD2,TGTGCCAGCAGCTCCTCTAGCGGGGGCGCTAGCACAGATACGCAGTATTTT,CASSSSSGGASTDTQYF
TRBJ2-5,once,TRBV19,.,TGTGCCAGTAGTAGAAGACAGCAAGAGACCCAGTACTTC,CASSRRQQETQYF